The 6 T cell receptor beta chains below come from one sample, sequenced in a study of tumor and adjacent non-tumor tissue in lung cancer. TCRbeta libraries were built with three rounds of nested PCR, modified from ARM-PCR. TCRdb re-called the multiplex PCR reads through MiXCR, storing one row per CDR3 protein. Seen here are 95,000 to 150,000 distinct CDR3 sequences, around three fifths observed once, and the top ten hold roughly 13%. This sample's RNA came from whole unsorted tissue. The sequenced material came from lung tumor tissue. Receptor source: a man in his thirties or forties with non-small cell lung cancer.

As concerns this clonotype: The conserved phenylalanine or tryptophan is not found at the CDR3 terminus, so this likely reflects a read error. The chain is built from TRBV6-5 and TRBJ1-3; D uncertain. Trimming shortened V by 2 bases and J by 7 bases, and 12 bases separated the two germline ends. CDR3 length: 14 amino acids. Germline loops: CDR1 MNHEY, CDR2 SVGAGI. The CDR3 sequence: CASSYEDVANTIYS. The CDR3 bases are TGTGCCAGCAGTTACGAGGATGTCGCGAACACCATATATTCT.

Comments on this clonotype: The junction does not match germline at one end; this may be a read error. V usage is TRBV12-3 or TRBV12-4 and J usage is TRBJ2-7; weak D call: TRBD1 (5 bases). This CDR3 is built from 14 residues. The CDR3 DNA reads TGTGCCAGCAATATGGGGCTGCCCCCCTACGAGCACTACTTC. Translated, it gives CASNMGLPPYEHYF.

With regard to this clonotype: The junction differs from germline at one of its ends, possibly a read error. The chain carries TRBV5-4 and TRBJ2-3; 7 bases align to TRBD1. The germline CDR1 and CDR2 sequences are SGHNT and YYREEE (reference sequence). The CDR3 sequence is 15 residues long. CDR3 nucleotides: TGTGCCTGCAGCTTAAGGCGACAGGGTGCAGATACGCAGTATTTT. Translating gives CACSLRRQGADTQYF.

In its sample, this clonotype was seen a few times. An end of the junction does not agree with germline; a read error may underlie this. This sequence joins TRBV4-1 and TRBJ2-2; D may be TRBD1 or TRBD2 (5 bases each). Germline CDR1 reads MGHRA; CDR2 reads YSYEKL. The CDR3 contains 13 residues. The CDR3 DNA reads TGCGCCAGCAGCCAAGCCGGGACCGGGGAGCTGTTTTTC. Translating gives CASSQAGTGELFF.

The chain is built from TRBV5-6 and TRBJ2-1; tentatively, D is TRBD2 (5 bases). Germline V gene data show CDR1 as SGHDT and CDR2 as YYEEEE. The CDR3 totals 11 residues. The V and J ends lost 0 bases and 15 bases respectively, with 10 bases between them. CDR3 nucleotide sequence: TGTGCCAGCAGCTTGGAAGCGGTGCCGTTCTTC. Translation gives CASSLEAVPFF.

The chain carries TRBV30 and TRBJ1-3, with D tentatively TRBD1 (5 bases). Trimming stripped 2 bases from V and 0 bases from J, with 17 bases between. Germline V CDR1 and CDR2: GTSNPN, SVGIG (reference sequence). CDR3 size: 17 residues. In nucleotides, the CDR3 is TGTGCCTGGAGTTTTGCGGGCAGGACATACTCTGGAAACACCATATATTTT. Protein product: CAWSFAGRTYSGNTIYF. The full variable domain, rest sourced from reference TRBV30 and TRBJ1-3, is SQTIHQWPATLVQPVGSPLSLECTVEGTSNPNLYWYRQAAGRGLQLLFYSVGIGQISSEVPQNLSASRPQDRQFILSSKKLLLSDSGFYLCAWSFAGRTYSGNTIYFGEGSWLTVV.